A selection of T cell receptor beta chains follows, all from one sample in a study of preoperative IRX-2 immunotherapy in early breast cancer. Clones were read by immunoSEQ multiplex PCR, and TCRdb kept only the in-frame ones, dropping some. Of approximately 26,000 clones in the sample, roughly four fifths were seen once. The source was lymph node tissue, collected after IRX-2 immunotherapy. These receptors were taken from a human donor with breast cancer. Both conserved end residues are part of each CDR3. Each record gives: clone size, V gene, J gene, D gene, CDR3 protein, CDR3 DNA. A D gene is named only where the DNA matches it firmly. Only part of the rows carry a size: once, few, many, or a class if the clone is expanded.

clone size: NA; V gene: TRBV22-1; J gene: TRBJ1-2; D gene: NA; CDR3 protein: CASSYRDRTNYGYTF; CDR3 DNA: TGTGCCAGCAGTTACCGGGACCGGACTAACTATGGCTACACCTTC
clone size: NA; V gene: TRBV6-8; J gene: TRBJ1-2; D gene: NA; CDR3 protein: CASGSPGTPNYGYTF; CDR3 DNA: TGTGCCAGCGGATCCCCCGGGACACCAAACTATGGCTACACCTTC
clone size: NA; V gene: TRBV6-8; J gene: TRBJ2-1; D gene: TRBD1; CDR3 protein: CASSPTGGSYNEQFF; CDR3 DNA: TGTGCCAGCAGTCCTACAGGGGGCTCCTACAATGAGCAGTTCTTC
clone size: NA; V gene: TRBV6-8; J gene: TRBJ1-1; D gene: NA; CDR3 protein: CASSYPTYTEAFF; CDR3 DNA: TGTGCCAGCAGTTACCCCACCTACACTGAAGCTTTCTTT
clone size: NA; V gene: TRBV19; J gene: TRBJ2-1; D gene: TRBD2; CDR3 protein: CASSIATFIAGGLYEQFF; CDR3 DNA: TGTGCCAGTAGTATAGCCACATTTATAGCGGGAGGGCTATATGAGCAGTTCTTC
clone size: NA; V gene: TRBV11-3; J gene: TRBJ2-5; D gene: TRBD1; CDR3 protein: CASSIPGQGQETQYF; CDR3 DNA: TGTGCCAGCTCTATTCCGGGACAGGGGCAAGAGACCCAGTACTTC
clone size: once; V gene: TRBV11-3; J gene: TRBJ1-2; D gene: NA; CDR3 protein: CASSLLGVANYGYTF; CDR3 DNA: TGTGCCAGCAGCTTATTGGGGGTAGCTAACTATGGCTACACCTTC
clone size: NA; V gene: TRBV28; J gene: TRBJ1-2; D gene: TRBD1; CDR3 protein: CASTTPDRADGYTF; CDR3 DNA: TGTGCCAGCACCACGCCGGACAGGGCGGATGGCTACACCTTC
clone size: few; V gene: TRBV29-1; J gene: TRBJ2-3; D gene: NA; CDR3 protein: CSVEEGGFTQYF; CDR3 DNA: TGCAGCGTTGAAGAAGGGGGGTTTACGCAGTATTTT
clone size: few; V gene: TRBV6-8; J gene: TRBJ2-2; D gene: NA; CDR3 protein: CASSYLGVGGTGELFF; CDR3 DNA: TGTGCCAGCAGTTACCTCGGGGTTGGGGGCACCGGGGAGCTGTTTTTT
clone size: NA; V gene: TRBV28; J gene: TRBJ2-7; D gene: NA; CDR3 protein: CASSLPSERLSSYEQYF; CDR3 DNA: TGTGCCAGCAGTTTACCCTCGGAGAGGCTAAGCTCCTACGAGCAGTACTTC
clone size: NA; V gene: TRBV11-3; J gene: TRBJ2-1; D gene: NA; CDR3 protein: CASSQNYGRQNDYNEQFF; CDR3 DNA: TGTGCCAGCAGCCAAAATTATGGGAGACAAAACGATTACAATGAGCAGTTCTTC
clone size: few; V gene: TRBV11-3; J gene: TRBJ2-1; D gene: TRBD2; CDR3 protein: CASSSYYGRGEEQFF; CDR3 DNA: TGTGCCAGCAGCTCTTATTATGGGAGGGGAGAGGAGCAGTTCTTC
clone size: NA; V gene: TRBV19; J gene: TRBJ2-1; D gene: NA; CDR3 protein: CASSIGNVEQFF; CDR3 DNA: TGTGCCAGTAGTATAGGCAATGTAGAGCAGTTCTTC
clone size: NA; V gene: TRBV18; J gene: TRBJ2-2; D gene: NA; CDR3 protein: CASSPLSVKNTGELFF; CDR3 DNA: TGTGCCAGCTCACCATTATCCGTAAAGAACACCGGGGAGCTGTTTTTT
clone size: NA; V gene: TRBV19; J gene: TRBJ1-1; D gene: NA; CDR3 protein: CASSIEVTARTEAFF; CDR3 DNA: TGTGCCAGTAGTATAGAGGTGACAGCCCGGACTGAAGCTTTCTTT
clone size: NA; V gene: TRBV29-1; J gene: TRBJ1-3; D gene: NA; CDR3 protein: CSVGTLGNTIYF; CDR3 DNA: TGCAGCGTGGGGACTCTGGGAAACACCATATATTTT
clone size: NA; V gene: TRBV22-1; J gene: TRBJ2-3; D gene: NA; CDR3 protein: CATSDPGLGRSTDTQYF; CDR3 DNA: TGTGCCACCAGTGACCCCGGACTAGGTCGAAGCACAGATACGCAGTATTTT
clone size: few; V gene: TRBV29-1; J gene: TRBJ2-7; D gene: NA; CDR3 protein: CSVAPSDGPYEQYF; CDR3 DNA: TGCAGCGTTGCCCCCTCGGACGGACCCTACGAGCAGTACTTC
clone size: NA; V gene: TRBV18; J gene: TRBJ1-4; D gene: NA; CDR3 protein: CASSPVLLQGGNEKLFF; CDR3 DNA: TGTGCCAGCTCACCGGTTCTACTGCAGGGCGGCAATGAAAAACTGTTTTTT
clone size: NA; V gene: TRBV5-1; J gene: TRBJ2-2; D gene: NA; CDR3 protein: CASSFDRNTGELFF; CDR3 DNA: TGCGCCAGCAGCTTTGACAGGAACACCGGGGAGCTGTTTTTT
clone size: few; V gene: TRBV11-3; J gene: TRBJ2-5; D gene: NA; CDR3 protein: CASSLGQAEGETQYF; CDR3 DNA: TGTGCCAGCAGCTTAGGACAGGCAGAGGGAGAGACCCAGTACTTC
clone size: NA; V gene: TRBV6-8; J gene: TRBJ2-3; D gene: NA; CDR3 protein: CASSYSRGGYHRDTQYF; CDR3 DNA: TGTGCCAGCAGTTACTCTAGGGGAGGATACCATAGGGATACGCAGTATTTT
clone size: once; V gene: TRBV18; J gene: TRBJ2-3; D gene: NA; CDR3 protein: CASSQNQRDTQYF; CDR3 DNA: TGTGCCAGCTCACAGAATCAACGGGATACGCAGTATTTT
clone size: NA; V gene: TRBV11-3; J gene: TRBJ2-2; D gene: TRBD2; CDR3 protein: CASSVRLAGELGELFF; CDR3 DNA: TGTGCCAGCAGCGTCAGACTAGCGGGAGAACTCGGGGAGCTGTTTTTT
clone size: few; V gene: TRBV1; J gene: TRBJ1-3; D gene: NA; CDR3 protein: CASSQARTGVPGNTIYF; CDR3 DNA: TGCGCCAGCAGCCAAGCCCGGACAGGGGTACCTGGAAACACCATATATTTT
clone size: NA; V gene: TRBV5-1; J gene: TRBJ2-2; D gene: NA; CDR3 protein: CASSSSRVSTGELFF; CDR3 DNA: TGCGCCAGCAGCAGCTCCCGGGTGAGCACCGGGGAGCTGTTTTTT
clone size: NA; V gene: TRBV25-1; J gene: TRBJ2-3; D gene: TRBD1; CDR3 protein: CASAPGQGPDTQYF; CDR3 DNA: TGTGCCAGCGCTCCGGGACAGGGACCAGATACGCAGTATTTT
clone size: NA; V gene: TRBV18; J gene: TRBJ2-6; D gene: NA; CDR3 protein: CASSPAWGDLSSGANVLTF; CDR3 DNA: TGTGCCAGCTCACCGGCTTGGGGCGACTTAAGCTCTGGGGCCAACGTCCTGACTTTC
clone size: NA; V gene: TRBV7-1; J gene: TRBJ2-7; D gene: NA; CDR3 protein: CASSLKGSHEQYF; CDR3 DNA: TGTGCCAGCAGCTTAAAAGGGTCCCACGAGCAGTACTTC
clone size: NA; V gene: TRBV28; J gene: TRBJ2-7; D gene: TRBD1; CDR3 protein: CASSTLGQGTNEQYF; CDR3 DNA: TGTGCCAGCAGTACCCTGGGACAGGGGACCAACGAGCAGTACTTC
clone size: few; V gene: TRBV6-8; J gene: TRBJ2-7; D gene: TRBD1; CDR3 protein: CAISLGQGYEQYF; CDR3 DNA: TGTGCCATCAGCCTGGGACAGGGGTACGAGCAGTACTTC
clone size: NA; V gene: TRBV15; J gene: TRBJ2-5; D gene: NA; CDR3 protein: CATSRERLWETQYF; CDR3 DNA: TGTGCCACCAGCAGAGAGCGGTTGTGGGAGACCCAGTACTTC
clone size: NA; V gene: TRBV29-1; J gene: TRBJ1-2; D gene: TRBD1; CDR3 protein: CSVGGQGRLGYTF; CDR3 DNA: TGCAGCGTTGGTGGACAGGGCCGACTAGGCTACACCTTC
clone size: NA; V gene: TRBV7-8; J gene: TRBJ2-2; D gene: NA; CDR3 protein: CASSRSNTGELFF; CDR3 DNA: TGTGCCAGCAGCCGCAGCAACACCGGGGAGCTGTTTTTT
clone size: NA; V gene: TRBV18; J gene: TRBJ1-5; D gene: NA; CDR3 protein: CASSPPGDSNQPQHF; CDR3 DNA: TGTGCCAGCTCACCTCCCGGGGACAGCAATCAGCCCCAGCATTTT
clone size: NA; V gene: TRBV7-4; J gene: TRBJ2-2; D gene: TRBD1; CDR3 protein: CASSSTGAANTGELFF; CDR3 DNA: TGTGCCAGCAGCTCGACAGGGGCCGCGAACACCGGGGAGCTGTTTTTT
clone size: NA; V gene: TRBV7-1; J gene: TRBJ1-2; D gene: NA; CDR3 protein: CASSSWAYYGYTF; CDR3 DNA: TGTGCCAGCAGCTCCTGGGCTTACTATGGCTACACCTTC
clone size: NA; V gene: TRBV11-3; J gene: TRBJ2-5; D gene: TRBD1; CDR3 protein: CASSRDSSQETQYF; CDR3 DNA: TGTGCCAGCAGCCGGGACAGCAGCCAAGAGACCCAGTACTTC
clone size: few; V gene: TRBV6-8; J gene: TRBJ2-5; D gene: TRBD1; CDR3 protein: CASSYGTVAETQYF; CDR3 DNA: TGTGCCAGCAGTTACGGGACAGTTGCCGAGACCCAGTACTTC
clone size: NA; V gene: TRBV28; J gene: TRBJ1-1; D gene: NA; CDR3 protein: CASTFGWGEAFF; CDR3 DNA: TGTGCCAGCACTTTCGGGTGGGGTGAAGCTTTCTTT
clone size: NA; V gene: TRBV6-8; J gene: TRBJ2-3; D gene: TRBD2; CDR3 protein: CASRAGGDTDTQYF; CDR3 DNA: TGTGCCAGCAGGGCGGGAGGGGACACAGATACGCAGTATTTT
clone size: NA; V gene: TRBV19; J gene: TRBJ2-7; D gene: NA; CDR3 protein: CASRPGQISYEQYF; CDR3 DNA: TGTGCCAGTAGACCGGGACAAATTTCCTACGAGCAGTACTTC
clone size: once; V gene: TRBV29-1; J gene: TRBJ2-1; D gene: TRBD2; CDR3 protein: CSVGSSGRALRYNEQFF; CDR3 DNA: TGCAGCGTTGGGTCTAGCGGGAGGGCCCTTCGCTACAATGAGCAGTTCTTC
clone size: few; V gene: TRBV28; J gene: TRBJ1-5; D gene: TRBD1; CDR3 protein: CASSPDRGRYQPQHF; CDR3 DNA: TGTGCCAGCAGTCCGGACAGGGGGCGATATCAGCCCCAGCATTTT
clone size: NA; V gene: TRBV11-3; J gene: TRBJ2-1; D gene: NA; CDR3 protein: CASSLSLSGPNEQFF; CDR3 DNA: TGTGCCAGCAGCTTATCCCTATCGGGGCCCAATGAGCAGTTCTTC